Each of the 14 T cell receptor beta chains below was sequenced from the same sample in a study of human T cells and chemical hapten exposure. Noted time point: patch test 2, 6 weeks after DPC sensitization. The treatment: therapeutic diphenylcyclopropenone sensitization with weekly scalp DPC. A single record per CDR3 protein comes from TCRdb applying MiXCR to the RACE reads. The sample includes a few hundred thousand distinct CDR3 sequences, about 6.9% of them seen just once. The specimen comprised whole blood, sampled in connection with sensitization to the hapten diphenylcyclopropenone (DPC). Receptor source: a woman under 30 with alopecia areata. Some clones in this sample may be carry-over from other donors' samples.

The V gene is TRBV5-8, the J gene TRBJ2-3, with a weak D call TRBD1 (5 bases). The CDR3 length is 15 residues. CDR1 is SGHTS, CDR2 YDEGEE, per germline. The V end was cut by 3 bases, the J end by 2 bases, with 13 bases between. The CDR3 DNA follows: TGTGCCAGCAGCTACGGTTGGGGCGACACAGATACGCAGTATTTT. This encodes CASSYGWGDTDTQYF.

There are many counts of this clonotype. The chain has TRBV12-5 and TRBJ1-2; the D is unclear. The CDR3 length is 13 residues. The V gene's germline CDR1 is LGHNT and CDR2 FRNRAP. Trimming took off 2 bases at V and 7 bases at J, with 11 bases between the two ends. Here the CDR3 reads CASGLFSIGGYTF. The CDR3 DNA follows: TGTGCTAGTGGTTTGTTCAGTATCGGTGGCTACACCTTC.

This clonotype has just a few counts. The genes are TRBV7-2 and TRBJ1-6; 7 bases match TRBD1. Germline V gene sequence: CDR1 SGHTA, CDR2 FQGNSA. Trimming at V came to 4 bases and at J to 0 bases, leaving 6 bases not matched to a gene. The CDR3 spans 17 residues. Here the CDR3 reads CASSSPRGSSYNSPLHF. The CDR3 DNA is TGTGCCAGCAGCTCGCCCAGGGGGAGCTCCTATAATTCACCCCTCCACTTT.

The V and J genes are TRBV25-1 and TRBJ2-1, with 8 bases that match TRBD2. The V gene end was trimmed by 2 bases and the J gene end by 2 bases; junction bases not matched to a gene: 5. Germline V CDR1 and CDR2: MGHDK, SYGVNS. This CDR3 comprises 16 residues. The CDR3 protein is CASSESTGGPYNEQFF. CDR3 DNA: TGTGCCAGCAGTGAAAGTACGGGGGGGCCCTACAATGAGCAGTTCTTC. The full variable domain, rest sourced from reference TRBV25-1 and TRBJ2-1, is EADIYQTPRYLVIGTGKKITLECSQTMGHDKMYWYQQDPGMELHLIHYSYGVNSTEKGDLSSESTVSRIRTEHFPLTLESARPSHTSQYLCASSESTGGPYNEQFFGPGTRLTVL.

The chain is built from TRBV4-2 and TRBJ1-1; D not resolved. V was trimmed by 2 bases and J by 0 bases, leaving 22 bases between them. CDR1 LGHNA and CDR2 YNFKEQ come from the germline V gene. This CDR3 contains 19 residues. CDR3 sequence: CASSQLAISGQRVNTEAFF. For the CDR3, the DNA is TGTGCCAGCAGCCAATTGGCCATCAGCGGGCAACGCGTGAACACTGAAGCTTTCTTT.

This sequence joins TRBV6-6 and TRBJ1-5, with no clear D. There are 16 residues in the CDR3. Trimming removed 2 bases from V and 0 bases from J, with 11 bases in between. Germline CDR1 is MNHNY and CDR2 is SVGAGI (reference sequence). The CDR3 loop reads CASSYDATYSNQPQHF. The CDR3 DNA reads TGTGCCAGCAGTTACGACGCTACCTATAGCAATCAGCCCCAGCATTTT.

This clonotype was seen ten or more times. This sequence joins TRBV20-1 and TRBJ2-1; 8 bases map to TRBD2. The CDR3 runs 14 residues. The V and J ends lost 3 bases and 4 bases, in that order; junction bases with no gene match: 5. The germline CDR1 and CDR2 sequences are DFQATT and SNEGSKA (reference sequence). The CDR3: CSASGGGWYNEQFF. The CDR3 DNA is TGCAGTGCTAGCGGCGGGGGGTGGTACAATGAGCAGTTCTTC.

This chain uses TRBV28 with TRBJ1-6, with D maybe TRBD1 (6 bases). The V end lost 5 bases, the J end lost 7 bases, and 21 bases lay between the germline ends. Germline-derived CDR1 and CDR2 are MDHEN and SYDVKM. The CDR3 loop spans 17 amino acids. CDR3 bases: TGTGCCAGCAGTGGGTCCCAAACGACAGGCAGGAATTCACCCCTCCACTTT. Translation gives CASSGSQTTGRNSPLHF.

Remarks on this clonotype: A much larger clone differs from this one at a single base, so this may be a read error. Written as DNA, the CDR3 is TGTGCCAGCAATTCAGGGAGGTGGGCAGATACGCAGTATTTT. It encodes CASNSGRWADTQYF. This chain connects TRBV27 to TRBJ2-3; the D gene is possibly TRBD2 (6 bases). This CDR3 has 14 residues. The germline V gene encodes CDR1 MNHEY and CDR2 SMNVEV (reference sequence). The ends were cut back, 7 bases at V and 4 bases at J, with 15 bases in the middle.

This clonotype was counted at least ten times. The V and J genes are TRBV7-9 and TRBJ1-5; the match to TRBD1 covers 7 bases. The CDR3 has 16 residues. The V gene end was trimmed by 1 base and the J gene end by 0 bases; junction bases not matched to a gene: 3. Germline V gives CDR1 SEHNR, CDR2 FQNEAQ (reference sequence). DNA for the CDR3: TGTGCCAGCAGCTTAGGAAGGGACAGTAGCAATCAGCCCCAGCATTTT. Protein sequence: CASSLGRDSSNQPQHF.

This clonotype was seen many times. The chain uses TRBV2 and TRBJ1-2; the D is unclear. The CDR3 sequence is 12 residues long. V gave up 5 bases and J gave up 8 bases, with 12 bases separating them. Germline assignment: CDR1 SNHLY and CDR2 FYNNEI. For the CDR3, the DNA is TGTGCCAGCAGTCCCGTGAATGAAGGCTACACCTTC. It translates to CASSPVNEGYTF.

CDR3 sequence reads: CASSEASGGPGQTQYF. The CDR3 DNA is TGTGCCAGCAGTGAAGCTAGCGGGGGGCCTGGACAGACCCAGTACTTC. The V gene is TRBV6-1, the J gene TRBJ2-5; TRBD2 matches at 10 bases. With 0 bases clipped from V and 6 bases from J, the junction kept 7 bases outside the gene matches. Germline V CDR1 and CDR2: MNHNS, SASEGT. CDR3 size: 16 residues.

The J gene is TRBJ2-6, the V gene TRBV7-9; 8 bases map to TRBD1. V shed 1 base and J 4 bases; nucleotides not matched to a gene: 9. The CDR3 contains 18 residues. Germline assignment: CDR1 SEHNR and CDR2 FQNEAQ (reference sequence). The CDR3 is CASSLGRGRPRGANVLTF. In nucleotides, the CDR3 is TGTGCCAGCAGCTTAGGCAGGGGGCGACCGCGAGGGGCCAACGTCCTGACTTTC. The whole variable domain, filled in from reference TRBV7-9 and TRBJ2-6, reads DTGVSQNPRHKITKRGQNVTFRCDPISEHNRLYWYRQTLGQGPEFLTYFQNEAQLEKSRLLSDRFSAERPKGSFSTLEIQRTEQGDSAMYLCASSLGRGRPRGANVLTFGAGSRLTVL.

This clonotype was counted between two and nine times. V and J are TRBV20-1 and TRBJ2-1, with 11 positions matching TRBD2. This CDR3 contains 16 residues. V was clipped by 2 bases and J by 0 bases; unmatched bases: 3. Per the germline V gene, CDR1 is DFQATT and CDR2 is SNEGSKA (reference sequence). The CDR3 spells CSARTSGGSSYNEQFF. For the CDR3, the DNA is TGCAGTGCTAGAACTAGCGGGGGAAGCTCCTACAATGAGCAGTTCTTC.